Each of the 26 T cell receptor beta chains below was sequenced from the same sample in a study of T cell responses to AZD1222 COVID-19 vaccine. Sequencing used immunoSEQ multiplex PCR; TCRdb keeps in-frame clones, though not all of them. Counted here are under 50,000 clones, approximately 90% occurring once; the ten biggest clones make up under 5.5%. Specimen: peripheral blood, collected 28 days after the second AZD1222 dose. The receptors originated from an adult who received the AZD1222 COVID-19 vaccine.

The chain is built from TRBV5-1 and TRBJ2-5; 9 nucleotides align to TRBD2. The CDR3 covers 16 residues. The V gene's germline CDR1 is SGHRS and CDR2 YFSETQ. V was clipped by 1 base and J by 0 bases; unmatched bases: 4. CDR3 DNA: TGCGCCAGCAGCTTGAGGCTAGCGGGGAACCAAGAGACCCAGTACTTC. Protein: CASSLRLAGNQETQYF.

The V and J genes are TRBV19 and TRBJ1-5, with 7 bases matching TRBD1. In germline, CDR1 is LNHDA, CDR2 SQIVND (reference sequence). The CDR3 is 16 residues long. J was trimmed by 0 bases and V by 3 bases; bases with no gene match: 5. The CDR3 sequence is CASSMQGGYSNQPQHF. The CDR3 region has the DNA TGTGCCAGTAGTATGCAGGGGGGCTATAGCAATCAGCCCCAGCATTTT.

The genes are TRBV28 and TRBJ2-7, with D perhaps matching TRBD1 (5 bases). V lost 7 bases to trimming and J lost 4 bases, with 11 bases between them. Per the germline V gene, CDR1 is MDHEN and CDR2 is SYDVKM. This CDR3 is 12 amino acids long. The CDR3 reads CASTQGKYEQYF. CDR3 DNA: TGTGCCAGCACCCAGGGCAAGTACGAGCAGTACTTC.

This clone was recorded once. The V call is TRBV28, the J call TRBJ2-1, with D possibly being TRBD2 (6 bases). CDR1 MDHEN and CDR2 SYDVKM come from the germline V gene. This CDR3 spans 15 amino acids. Trimming pared 11 bases from V and 7 bases from J, leaving 24 bases between. The DNA of the CDR3 is TGTGCCGGGAGAGCGGGCGTGGGGGAGACGAATGAGCAGTTCTTC. Translated: CAGRAGVGETNEQFF. The full variable domain, with the rest looked up from reference TRBV28 and TRBJ2-1, is DVKVTQSSRYLVKRTGEKVFLECVQDMDHENMFWYRQDPGLGLRLIYFSYDVKMKEKGDIPEGYSVSREKKERFSLILESASTNQTSMYLCAGRAGVGETNEQFFGPGTRLTVL.

The chain recombines TRBV5-4 with TRBJ2-5; 10 bases align to TRBD1. The germline V gene encodes CDR1 SGHNT and CDR2 YYREEE (reference sequence). Trimming cost V 4 bases and J 5 bases; bases outside gene matches: 5. The CDR3 consists of 14 residues. The CDR3: CASSPDRGSETQYF. CDR3 coding DNA: TGTGCCAGCAGCCCGGACAGGGGGTCGGAGACCCAGTACTTC.

The chain is built from TRBV5-1 and TRBJ1-2, with a tentative D call TRBD1 (6 bases). The CDR3 spans 14 residues. Looked up from germline, CDR1 is SGHRS and CDR2 is YFSETQ. Trimming took off 2 bases at V and 2 bases at J, with 10 bases between the two ends. The CDR3 spells CASSFDGQNYGYTF. The DNA for the CDR3 is TGCGCCAGCAGCTTTGACGGACAGAACTATGGCTACACCTTC.

This rearrangement joins TRBV27 to TRBJ2-7; 11 bases line up with TRBD1. Germline CDR1 reads MNHEY; CDR2 reads SMNVEV (reference sequence). V shed 5 bases and J 3 bases; nucleotides not matched to a gene: 3. The CDR3 sequence is 14 residues long. CDR3 loop: CASSPGTGGYEQYF. The CDR3 DNA is TGTGCCAGCAGTCCAGGGACAGGGGGCTACGAGCAGTACTTC.

The rearrangement uses TRBV7-9 and TRBJ1-3; tentative D call: TRBD1 (5 bases). From germline, CDR1 is SEHNR and CDR2 FQNEAQ (reference sequence). This CDR3 is 15 amino acids long. Deletions cut 1 base from V and 11 bases from J, with 18 bases between. This CDR3 is CASSLGRGGLSAIYF. Written as DNA, the CDR3 is TGTGCCAGCAGCTTAGGGCGGGGCGGTTTGAGCGCCATATATTTT. Supplemented by reference TRBV7-9 and TRBJ1-3, the full variable domain reads DTGVSQNPRHKITKRGQNVTFRCDPISEHNRLYWYRQTLGQGPEFLTYFQNEAQLEKSRLLSDRFSAERPKGSFSTLEIQRTEQGDSAMYLCASSLGRGGLSAIYFGEGSWLTVV.

The chain has TRBV10-1 and TRBJ2-5; maybe TRBD2 (7 bases). V was pared by 6 bases and J by 2 bases, with 13 bases between. Germline CDR1 WNHNN, CDR2 SYGVQD (reference sequence). This CDR3 is built from 14 residues. CDR3 bases: TGCGCCAGCAGCTCGGGGAGGGGGCAAGAGACCCAGTACTTC. It yields the protein CASSSGRGQETQYF.

The CDR3 sequence is CASSLLENTDTQYF. CDR3 nucleotides: TGTGCCAGCAGCTTGTTAGAAAACACAGATACGCAGTATTTT. The rearrangement joins TRBV5-4 to TRBJ2-3, with no clear D. CDR3 length equals 14 residues. The germline gives CDR1 SGHNT, CDR2 YYREEE (reference sequence). Trimming cost V 1 base and J 2 bases, with 8 bases left between them.

This sequence joins TRBV19 and TRBJ1-2; TRBD1 agrees at 7 bases. CDR3 length equals 15 residues. The germline CDR1 and CDR2 sequences are LNHDA and SQIVND (reference sequence). After removal of 7 bases from V and 0 bases from J, the junction contained 8 bases not matched to a gene. In DNA, the CDR3 is TGTGCCAGTACCGGGACAGCCGTAGCTAACTATGGCTACACCTTC. Translating gives CASTGTAVANYGYTF.

V and J are TRBV9 and TRBJ2-1, with D perhaps TRBD1 or TRBD2 (5 bases each). Germline CDR1 is SGDLS and CDR2 is YYNGEE. This CDR3 region has 16 residues. Trimming shortened V by 0 bases and J by 3 bases, and 13 bases separated the two germline ends. The CDR3 DNA follows: TGTGCCAGCAGCGTAGCGGGGCGAGGGTTCTACAATGAGCAGTTCTTC. Translation: CASSVAGRGFYNEQFF.

CDR3 in amino acids: CASSPLRPGGRNIQYF. The CDR3 region has the DNA TGTGCCAGTAGTCCGCTTAGGCCGGGCGGGAGAAACATTCAGTACTTC. The chain couples TRBV19 to TRBJ2-4; 7 bases fit TRBD2. V trimming: 5 bases; J trimming: 6 bases; junction bases outside the gene matches: 13. CDR3 length equals 16 residues. Per germline, CDR1 LNHDA and CDR2 SQIVND (reference sequence).

This sequence joins TRBV5-1 and TRBJ2-7; perhaps TRBD2 as D (7 bases). This CDR3 contains 13 residues. CDR1 and CDR2 (germline): SGHRS, YFSETQ. V was pared by 2 bases and J by 5 bases, with 11 bases between. CDR3: CASSFSGGDEQYF. DNA of the CDR3: TGCGCCAGCAGCTTTTCGGGGGGCGACGAGCAGTACTTC.

This chain uses TRBV4-2 with TRBJ2-7; TRBD1 might be the D (5 bases). V was clipped by 2 bases and J by 5 bases, with 13 bases between them. This CDR3 is 14 amino acids long. Germline CDR1 reads LGHNA; CDR2 reads YNFKEQ. The CDR3 DNA reads TGTGCCAGCAGCCAACGGCCCAGGGTCCACGAGCAGTACTTC. Translated: CASSQRPRVHEQYF.

Sample share makes this clone medium-sized. The V gene is TRBV14, the J gene TRBJ1-1, with 9 positions matching TRBD1. Germline-derived CDR1 and CDR2 are SGHDN and FVKESK. V gave up 6 bases and J gave up 4 bases; unmatched junction bases: 12. The CDR3 has 16 residues. The CDR3 here is CASRTGGAGVGTEAFF. CDR3 in DNA: TGTGCCAGCAGAACAGGGGGCGCGGGCGTCGGCACTGAAGCTTTCTTT.

Written as DNA, the CDR3 is TGTGCCAGCAGAAGGGACAACACAGATACGCAGTATTTT. It translates to CASRRDNTDTQYF. The J gene is TRBJ2-3, the V gene TRBV27, with D possibly TRBD1 on 6 matching bases. The germline V gene has CDR1 MNHEY and CDR2 SMNVEV (reference sequence). Trimming removed 6 bases from V and 2 bases from J, with 9 bases in between. CDR3 length: 13 amino acids.

The chain employs TRBV9 and TRBJ1-1; the D is unclear. V lost 0 bases and J lost 0, with 6 bases in between. CDR3 length equals 14 residues. CDR1 and CDR2 (germline): SGDLS, YYNGEE. The CDR3 sequence: CASSVAVVNTEAFF. CDR3 bases: TGTGCCAGCAGCGTAGCTGTGGTGAACACTGAAGCTTTCTTT. Full variable domain (missing parts from reference TRBV9 and TRBJ1-1): DSGVTQTPKHLITATGQRVTLRCSPRSGDLSVYWYQQSLDQGLQFLIQYYNGEERAKGNILERFSAQQFPDLHSELNLSSLELGDSALYFCASSVAVVNTEAFFGQGTRLTVV.

This clone was picked up one time. The chain carries TRBV10-3 and TRBJ2-3; TRBD2 is a possible D gene (6 bases). V gave up 10 bases and J gave up 6 bases, with 23 bases separating them. CDR1 is ENHRY, CDR2 SYGVKD, per germline. The length of the CDR3 is 15 residues. CDR3 amino acids: CATPPRLVVDDTQYF. In DNA form, the CDR3 reads TGTGCCACCCCCCCGCGACTAGTGGTGGATGATACGCAGTATTTT.

The V call is TRBV6-1, the J call TRBJ1-1; 11 bases align to TRBD1. CDR1 is MNHNS, CDR2 SASEGT, per germline. The length of the CDR3 is 15 residues. V lost 6 bases, J lost 4 bases, and 7 bases stayed unmatched. CDR3 DNA sequence: TGTGCCAGCAGGCTCCCGGGACAGGGGGTCACTGAAGCTTTCTTT. This sequence encodes CASRLPGQGVTEAFF.

The V and J genes are TRBV28 and TRBJ2-3; TRBD2 agrees at 7 bases. The CDR3 extends over 16 amino acids. Germline assignment: CDR1 MDHEN and CDR2 SYDVKM. Germline trimming cut 5 bases from V and 1 base from J; bases unmatched to any gene: 9. The CDR3 is CASSPPAGRGTDTQYF. As DNA, the CDR3 is TGTGCCAGCAGTCCTCCAGCGGGGAGGGGCACAGATACGCAGTATTTT.

This rearrangement joins TRBV6-1 to TRBJ1-2, with TRBD1 identical over 9 bases. V dropped 1 base and J dropped 4; count of bases not matched to a gene: 10. CDR3 length equals 17 residues. Germline-derived CDR1 and CDR2 are MNHNS and SASEGT. The CDR3 DNA is TGTGCCAGCAGTGAAGACCTTAACAGGGGGCGCGGCTATGGCTACACCTTC. It yields the protein CASSEDLNRGRGYGYTF.

The J gene is TRBJ1-4, the V gene TRBV6-5, with no clear D. This CDR3 contains 12 residues. Germline V lookup: CDR1 MNHEY, CDR2 SVGAGI. Deletions cut 6 bases from V and 8 bases from J, with 10 bases between. CDR3 region: CASRNRAEKLFF. CDR3 nucleotide sequence: TGTGCCAGCAGGAATAGGGCCGAAAAACTGTTTTTT.

This chain links TRBV23-1 with TRBJ2-2, with D perhaps being TRBD1 or TRBD2 (5 bases each). TRBV23-1 is annotated as an ORF whose role is uncertain. V lost 3 bases and J lost 5, with 13 bases in between. The CDR3 contains 15 residues. The CDR3 spells CASSQGHWGTGELFF. In nucleotides, the CDR3 is TGCGCCAGCAGTCAGGGGCACTGGGGGACCGGGGAGCTGTTTTTT.

This clone is a singleton in its sample. The V and J genes are TRBV28 and TRBJ1-2; tentatively, D is TRBD1 (5 bases). Trimming left V 2 bases short and J 4 bases short, with 5 bases between. There are 12 residues in the CDR3. The germline gives CDR1 MDHEN, CDR2 SYDVKM. The DNA of the CDR3 is TGTGCCAGCAGTTTACAGGGCTATGGCTACACCTTC. Encoded protein: CASSLQGYGYTF.

This chain uses TRBV19 with TRBJ1-1; the D is unclear. From germline, CDR1 is LNHDA and CDR2 SQIVND (reference sequence). Between the trimmed V and J ends, which lost 5 bases and 0 bases, there was a span of 7 bases. The CDR3 is 13 amino acids. CDR3 nucleotide sequence: TGTGCCAGTAGTCCGGCCATGAACACTGAAGCTTTCTTT. Translation: CASSPAMNTEAFF.